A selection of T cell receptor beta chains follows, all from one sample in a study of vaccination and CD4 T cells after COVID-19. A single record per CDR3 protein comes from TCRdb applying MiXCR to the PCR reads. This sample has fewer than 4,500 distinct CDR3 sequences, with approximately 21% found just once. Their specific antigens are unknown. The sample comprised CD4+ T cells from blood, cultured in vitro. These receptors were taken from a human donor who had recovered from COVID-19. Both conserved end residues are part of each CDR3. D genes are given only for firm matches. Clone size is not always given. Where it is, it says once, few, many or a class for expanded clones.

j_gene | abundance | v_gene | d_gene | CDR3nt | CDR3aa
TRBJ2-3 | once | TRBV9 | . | TGTGCCAGCAGCTCTCGGATTAGTCTGGGTCAGGATACGCAGTATTTT | CASSSRISLGQDTQYF
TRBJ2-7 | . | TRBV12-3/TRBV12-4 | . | TGTGCCAGCAGTTTAGAGACCGCCTACGAGCAGTACTTC | CASSLETAYEQYF
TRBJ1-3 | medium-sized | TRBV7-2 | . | TGTGCCAGCAGCCCTGGTCCGGGTCGGGGTGAGGGGAACACCATATATTTT | CASSPGPGRGEGNTIYF
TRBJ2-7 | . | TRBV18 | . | TGTGCCAGCTCAACCCCCAGGGGTACTTCCGAGCAGTACTTC | CASSTPRGTSEQYF
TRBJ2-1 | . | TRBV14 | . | TGTGCCAGCAGCCAAGGGTCGTTAACGGGTGAGCAGTTCTTC | CASSQGSLTGEQFF
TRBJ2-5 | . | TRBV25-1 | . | TGTGCCAGCAGCCGGGACACCCAAGAGACCCAGTACTTC | CASSRDTQETQYF
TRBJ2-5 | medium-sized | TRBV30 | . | TGTGCCTGGAGTGTACACCCACAGGGGGGGTTCCAAGAGACCCAGTACTTC | CAWSVHPQGGFQETQYF
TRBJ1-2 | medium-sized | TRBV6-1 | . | TGTGCCAGCGGACGAAATCGGGGCTACACCTTC | CASGRNRGYTF
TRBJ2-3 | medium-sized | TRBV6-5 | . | TGTGCCAGCAGTTTTACCCAACCCACAGATACGCAGTATTTT | CASSFTQPTDTQYF
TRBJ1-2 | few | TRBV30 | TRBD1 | TGTGCCTGGAGTGGAGGGACAGGGCGGCTCTACACCTTC | CAWSGGTGRLYTF
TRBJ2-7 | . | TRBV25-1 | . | TGTGCCAGCAGGGCCCCAGGTTCCTACGAGCAGTACTTC | CASRAPGSYEQYF
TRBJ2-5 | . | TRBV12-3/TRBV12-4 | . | TGTGCCAGCAGGGCTACAAGCACCCAGTACTTC | CASRATSTQYF
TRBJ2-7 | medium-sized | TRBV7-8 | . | TGTGCCAGCAGCTTTCTAGACGGCTACGAGCAGTACTTC | CASSFLDGYEQYF
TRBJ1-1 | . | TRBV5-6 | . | TGTGCCAGCAGCTTCGCACGGAAGAACACTGAAGCTTTCTTT | CASSFARKNTEAFF
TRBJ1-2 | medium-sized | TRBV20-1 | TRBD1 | TGCAGTGCACCTCCGGGACAGGGGGCGCGGGGCTACACCTTC | CSAPPGQGARGYTF
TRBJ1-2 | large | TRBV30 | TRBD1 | TGTGCCTGGAGTCTAGGACAGGGACATGGCTACACCTTC | CAWSLGQGHGYTF
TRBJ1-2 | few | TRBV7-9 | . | TGTGCCAGCAGCCAACCACAGGTCCCCTCCTATGGCTACACCTTC | CASSQPQVPSYGYTF
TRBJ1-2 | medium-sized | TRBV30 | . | TGTGCCTGGAGCGTGGCAGAATCAACCTATGGCTACACCTTC | CAWSVAESTYGYTF
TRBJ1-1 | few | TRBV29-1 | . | TGCAGCACGATTGCAGGGGCGAACACTGAAGCTTTCTTT | CSTIAGANTEAFF
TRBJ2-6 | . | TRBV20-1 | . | TGCAGTGCTAGAGGGACAGCCCCTGGGGCCAACGTCCTGACTTTC | CSARGTAPGANVLTF
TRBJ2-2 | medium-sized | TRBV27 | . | TGTGCCAGCAGGTTGAAGCCCCGGAGTACCGGGGAGCTGTTTTTT | CASRLKPRSTGELFF
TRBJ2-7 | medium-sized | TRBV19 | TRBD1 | TGTGCCAGTAGGGACAGGGGTTCCTACGAGCAGTACTTC | CASRDRGSYEQYF
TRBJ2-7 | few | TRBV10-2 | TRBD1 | TGCGCCATCGGGACAGGGGGCTCCTACGAGCAGTACTTC | CAIGTGGSYEQYF
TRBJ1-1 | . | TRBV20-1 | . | TGCAGTGCTGGCCGGCAACCGAACACTGAAGCTTTCTTT | CSAGRQPNTEAFF
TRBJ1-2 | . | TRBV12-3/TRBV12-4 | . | TGTGCCAGCAGTCCTATTGGGCTCATGTATGCCTACACCTTC | CASSPIGLMYAYTF
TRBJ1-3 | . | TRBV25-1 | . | TGTGCCAGCAGTGAAGTATCATCCGGCGCCAGGGGTGGAAACACCATATATTTT | CASSEVSSGARGGNTIYF
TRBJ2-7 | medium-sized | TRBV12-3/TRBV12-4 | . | TGTGCCAGCAGTGCGGGACGGGTCTACGAGCAGTACTTC | CASSAGRVYEQYF
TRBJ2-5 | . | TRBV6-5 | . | TGTGCCAGCAGTTACAGGGGGTGGGGAGAGACCCAGTACTTC | CASSYRGWGETQYF
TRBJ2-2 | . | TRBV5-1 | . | TGCGCCAGCAGCTTGGCGACCGACAACACCGGGGAGCTGTTTTTT | CASSLATDNTGELFF